Below, 17 T cell receptor beta chains from the same sample are listed, as sequenced in a study of molecular identifiers for immune sequencing clone quantification (dated by TCRdb to the late 2010s). Libraries were made using PCR. The run used an Illumina HiSeq 4000. The public sequencing data were trimmed at Q25 with fastp and processed into clonotypes with MiXCR by TCRdb, which kept only in-frame beta chains. Records with the same CDR3 protein are collapsed into one entry carrying the most frequent genes and DNA. This sample has roughly 320,000 distinct CDR3 sequences in its table, and about a fifth of those were observed once. The ten biggest clones cover about 0.79% of the sample. The material sequenced was naive CD8+ T cells from blood, with Jurkat cell RNA spiked in. Read against the paper, the sample's cell subset or site label means: FACS-sorted CD8+CD4-CCR7+CD45RA+ naive T cells. These receptors came from a human donor in good health. Some libraries in this study had Jurkat cell RNA spiked in.

This clonotype was recorded many times. V and J are TRBV4-3 and TRBJ2-7; D might be TRBD2 (5 bases). Germline lookup yields CDR1 LGHNA and CDR2 YSLEER. With 3 bases removed from V and 0 bases from J, the gap between germline ends came to 9 bases. The CDR3 totals 14 residues. The CDR3 region has the DNA TGCGCCAGCAGCCACGGGGTTAGCTCCTACGAGCAGTACTTC. Amino acids: CASSHGVSSYEQYF.

This clonotype was detected ten times or more. The V and J genes are TRBV20-1 and TRBJ2-7, with 10 bases that match TRBD1. Germline V CDR1 and CDR2: DFQATT, SNEGSKA (reference sequence). V lost 5 bases, J lost 2 bases, and 6 bases stayed unmatched. The CDR3 has 14 residues. The CDR3 DNA is TGCAGTGCTTCCGGGACAGGGGTAACCTACGAGCAGTACTTC. Translating it yields CSASGTGVTYEQYF.

The sample holds many counts of this clonotype. The rearrangement links TRBV3-1 to TRBJ1-1, with D hard to call. Trimming took off 2 bases at V and 4 bases at J, with 17 bases between the two ends. Germline V gene data show CDR1 as LGHDT and CDR2 as YNNKEL (reference sequence). CDR3 length equals 16 residues. For the CDR3, the DNA is TGTGCCAGCAGCCAAACCTCCGTTCGGGGTATCACTGAAGCTTTCTTT. Translation: CASSQTSVRGITEAFF. The full variable domain, rest sourced from reference TRBV3-1 and TRBJ1-1, is DTAVSQTPKYLVTQMGNDKSIKCEQNLGHDTMYWYKQDSKKFLKIMFSYNNKELIINETVPNRFSPKSPDKAHLNLHINSLELGDSAVYFCASSQTSVRGITEAFFGQGTRLTVV.

Of note for this clonotype: A much larger clone is a single base away; this may be a read error. V gene TRBV15 combines with J gene TRBJ2-3; D unclear. The CDR3 sequence is 12 residues long. The germline V gene encodes CDR1 LNHNV and CDR2 YYDKDF (reference sequence). CDR3 sequence (DNA): TGTGCCACCAGCACCCTTGAGGATACGCGGTATTTT. Translation gives CATSTLEDTRYF.

About this clonotype: A read error may be the cause here, since a much bigger clone is one base away. V and J are TRBV30 and TRBJ1-1; D is unclear. The V gene lost 0 bases and the J gene lost 1 base, with 6 bases spanning the gap. The CDR3 is 13 residues long. Germline CDR1 GTSNPN, CDR2 SVGIG (reference sequence). The CDR3 nucleotides are TGTGCCTGGAGTGTGGATGCGAACACTGAAGCTTTCTTT. This translates into CAWSVDANTEAFF.

This clonotype was observed a single time. A much bigger clone sits one base away, suggesting this may be a read error. The chain carries TRBV12-3 or TRBV12-4 and TRBJ1-2; 8 nucleotides agree with TRBD1. This CDR3 comprises 14 residues. The CDR3 DNA is TGTGCCAGCAGTTTTCAGGGGGCTATCTATGGCTACGCCTTC. It is translated as CASSFQGAIYGYAF.

Comment on this clonotype: A much larger clone lies a single base off, so this may be a read error. This chain joins TRBV7-2 and TRBJ2-3, with 7 bases that match TRBD2. Germline-derived CDR1 and CDR2 are SGHTA and FQGNSA. The CDR3 contains 20 residues. CDR3 sequence (DNA): TGTGCCAGCAGCCAAAGATCAGGGTGGGGCGGGAGCGGTAGCAGAGATACGCAGTATTTT. This encodes CASSQRSGWGGSGSRDTQYF.

A note on this clonotype: This could be a read error, since a much larger clone is one nucleotide away. The rearrangement joins TRBV5-8 to TRBJ1-1; D not certain. The CDR3 runs 16 residues. Germline CDR1 and CDR2: SGHTS and YDEGEE. V lost 4 bases and J lost 1, with 17 bases in between. The CDR3 spells CASSPGYENKNTEAFF. The CDR3 DNA reads as TGTGCCAGCAGCCCCGGTTACGAGAACAAGAACACTGAAGCTTTCTTT.

A remark on this clonotype: At one of its ends the junction is not consistent with the germline gene, which may arise from a read error. The DNA for the CDR3 is TGTGCCACCAGCTTAGGCGGGGACCCGAGCTCCTATAATTCACCCCTCCACTTT. It codes for CATSLGGDPSSYNSPLHF. The rearrangement uses TRBV7-8 and TRBJ1-6; D perhaps matches TRBD1 (5 bases). The CDR3 has 18 amino acids. In germline, CDR1 is SGHVS, CDR2 FQNEAQ.

This clonotype was counted ten times or more. The CDR3 spells CASSQAASGRTYEQYF. The CDR3, as DNA: TGTGCCAGCAGCCAAGCCGCTAGCGGGAGAACGTACGAGCAGTACTTC. This chain connects TRBV4-2 to TRBJ2-7; 10 nucleotides agree with TRBD2. The CDR3 length is 16 residues. V lost 1 base and J lost 4; bases outside the gene matches: 7. The germline V gene encodes CDR1 LGHNA and CDR2 YNFKEQ.

This clonotype has just a few counts. The chain carries TRBV7-9 and TRBJ2-3; tentatively, D is TRBD1 (6 bases). The germline V and J ends were trimmed by 6 bases and 3 bases, with 13 bases remaining between them. Germline loops: CDR1 SEHNR, CDR2 FQNEAQ (reference sequence). The CDR3 sequence is 14 residues long. The CDR3 DNA is TGTGCCAGCAGTAGACAGGAGGAGACAGATACGCAGTATTTT. Its protein product is CASSRQEETDTQYF. Supplemented by reference TRBV7-9 and TRBJ2-3, the full variable domain reads DTGVSQNPRHKITKRGQNVTFRCDPISEHNRLYWYRQTLGQGPEFLTYFQNEAQLEKSRLLSDRFSAERPKGSFSTLEIQRTEQGDSAMYLCASSRQEETDTQYFGPGTRLTVL.

This clonotype was seen a handful of times. The chain links TRBV5-1 to TRBJ2-1; D is unresolved. CDR1 SGHRS and CDR2 YFSETQ come from the germline V gene. The CDR3 consists of 16 residues. The V end lost 0 bases, the J end lost 2 bases, and 12 bases lay between the germline ends. The CDR3 nucleotides are TGCGCCAGCAGCTTGGTTCTAGGTTTTGCCTACAATGAGCAGTTCTTC. Its protein is CASSLVLGFAYNEQFF.

This clonotype was detected ten times or more. This chain links TRBV9 with TRBJ1-1, with D tentatively TRBD1 (6 bases). The CDR3 runs 18 residues. V dropped 0 bases and J dropped 1 base, with 19 bases sitting between them. The germline V gene encodes CDR1 SGDLS and CDR2 YYNGEE. CDR3 nucleotide sequence: TGTGCCAGCAGCGTAGATGTGGACCCGGGACACCGGAACACTGAAGCTTTCTTT. Its translation: CASSVDVDPGHRNTEAFF.

This chain links TRBV27 with TRBJ2-3, with 8 bases identical to TRBD2. Germline V gives CDR1 MNHEY, CDR2 SMNVEV (reference sequence). The CDR3 totals 18 residues. Unmatched junction bases numbered 12, after V lost 0 bases and J lost 4 bases. The CDR3 bases are TGTGCCAGCAGTTTATCGATACCGAGCGGGGGCCGCCCAGATACGCAGTATTTT. Translating it yields CASSLSIPSGGRPDTQYF.

For this clonotype: A much larger clone differs from this one at a single base, so this may be a read error. The J gene is TRBJ2-2, the V gene TRBV6-5; no firm D call. Trimming stripped 1 base from V and 6 bases from J, with 9 bases between. This CDR3 has 14 amino acids. Germline CDR1 MNHEY, CDR2 SVGAGI. The chain's CDR3 is CASSYFGLAGELFF. DNA of the CDR3: TGTGCCAGCAGTTACTTCGGCTTAGCCGGGGAGCTGTTTTTT.

For this clonotype: A much more abundant neighbour one base away suggests this may be a read error. In this CDR3 the conserved last residue, phenylalanine or tryptophan, is missing, so a read error is likely. This chain joins TRBV29-1 and TRBJ2-7; a possible D gene is TRBD1 (5 bases). The CDR3 sequence is 14 residues long. Germline V gives CDR1 SQVTM, CDR2 ANQGSEA. Trimming shortened V by 4 bases and J by 6 bases, and 19 bases separated the two germline ends. The DNA for the CDR3 is TGCAGCGTTGTGGTCGAGTCCCTTGGGGCCGAGCAGTACCTC. This encodes CSVVVESLGAEQYL.

On this clonotype: The CDR3 carries no conserved terminal phenylalanine or tryptophan, so it likely arises from a read error. The chain uses TRBV4-3 and TRBJ2-7; the match to TRBD1 covers 9 bases. The CDR3 has 15 residues. V shed 0 bases and J 7 bases; nucleotides not matched to a gene: 7. Germline lookup yields CDR1 LGHNA and CDR2 YSLEER. CDR3 protein: CASSQDLGQGLEQYL. The CDR3 nucleotides read TGCGCCAGCAGCCAAGACCTCGGACAGGGGTTAGAGCAGTACCTC.